This T cell receptor beta chain was identified during a study of T cells in Graves' hyperthyroidism and ophthalmopathy. Findings and caveats of the study: Among clonotypes expanded in thyroid above 0.001, most were also found in blood. Patients with ophthalmopathy were separated from those with stable hyperthyroidism by a 13 V-J model.

Amplified TCR beta CDR3 regions came from RNA transcripts. The TCR CDR3 was amplified in a first-round RT-PCR using the HTBI primer set. MiXCR, applied by TCRdb to the multiplex PCR reads, yields one record per CDR3 protein. The sample holds about 360,000 distinct CDR3 sequences, roughly 13% seen once. V gave up 5 bases and J gave up 4 bases; unmatched junction bases: 9. Per the germline V gene, CDR1 is SGHTA and CDR2 is FQGTGA. The CDR3 sequence is 16 residues long. Hyperthyroidism, newly diagnosed and lasting under 2 months, affected patients aged 18 to 65. Exclusions: uncontrolled infection, other autoimmune disease, pregnancy, lactation. The sample holds many counts of this clonotype. The antigen is undetermined.

The receptor was isolated from a woman aged 18 to 35 with Graves' hyperthyroidism. Source material: blood. The chain combines TRBV7-3 with TRBJ2-5, with 11 bases fitting TRBD2. Here the CDR3 reads CASSLVSGRDGETQYF. In DNA, the CDR3 is TGTGCCAGCAGCCTAGTTAGCGGGAGGGACGGAGAGACCCAGTACTTC. Based on the CDR3 plus reference TRBV7-3 and TRBJ2-5, the full variable domain is GAGVSQTPSNKVTEKGKYVELRCDPISGHTALYWYRQSLGQGPEFLIYFQGTGAADDSGLPNDRFFAVRPEGSVSTLKIQRTERGDSAVYLCASSLVSGRDGETQYFGPGTRLLVL.